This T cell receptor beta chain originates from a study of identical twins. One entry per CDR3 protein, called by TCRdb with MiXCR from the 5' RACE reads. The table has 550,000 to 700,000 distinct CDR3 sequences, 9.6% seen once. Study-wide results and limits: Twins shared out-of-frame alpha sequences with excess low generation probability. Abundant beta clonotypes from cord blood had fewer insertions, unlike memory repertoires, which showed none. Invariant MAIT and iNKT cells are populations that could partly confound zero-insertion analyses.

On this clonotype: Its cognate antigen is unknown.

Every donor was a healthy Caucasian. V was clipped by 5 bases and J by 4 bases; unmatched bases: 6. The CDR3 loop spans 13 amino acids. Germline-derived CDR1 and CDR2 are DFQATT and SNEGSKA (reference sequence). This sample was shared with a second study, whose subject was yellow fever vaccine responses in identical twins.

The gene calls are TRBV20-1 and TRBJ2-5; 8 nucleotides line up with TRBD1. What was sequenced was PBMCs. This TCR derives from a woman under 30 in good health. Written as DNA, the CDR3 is TGCAGTGCTCACAGGGGGGTAGGAGAGACCCAGTACTTC. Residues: CSAHRGVGETQYF.